The entry below describes one T cell receptor (beta chain). This study enrolled people aged 18 to 89 from about two dozen US geographic areas. The CDR3 loop spans 15 amino acids. Germline V gene data show CDR1 as LGHNA and CDR2 as YSLEER. V lost 1 base, J lost 8 bases, and 14 bases lay in between. These data belong to a study of blood T cell repertoires in COVID-19. The wider study: Italy, Spain and the United States were the sources of the convalescent and acute COVID-19 samples.

Original processing notes: Amplification with reference gene primers provided the estimates of nucleated cell counts. Method: immunoSEQ multiplex PCR; TCRdb's copy keeps in-frame clones and lacks some. V, J and clone size are taken as reported in that table, and D and trimming were inferred from the DNA itself. In the table there are about 140,000 clones, approximately 80% of which are singletons. The V and J genes are TRBV4-3 and TRBJ1-4; D might be TRBD1 (5 bases). Sequences were obtained from PBMCs or T cells enriched from blood (not recorded which). This TCR derives from a young woman who had been exposed to COVID-19. The CDR3, as DNA: TGCGCCAGCAGCCAAGTAGGGGTCACCGGGGAAAAACTGTTTTTT. Translation: CASSQVGVTGEKLFF.